This T cell receptor beta chain appears in the sequencing data of a study of TIL therapy for anti-PD-1-resistant metastatic lung cancer. Study at large: Median patient age was 54, ranging about 35-80 years. Tumors carried a median roughly 1.5 non-synonymous mutations per megabase. Findings and limits, study-wide: Treatment-naive, never-smoker and oncogene-addicted patients were overrepresented in this highly selected cohort.

V lost 2 bases to trimming and J lost 3 bases; unmatched junction nucleotides: 5. Germline V gene lookup returns CDR1 LNHNV and CDR2 YYDKDF (reference sequence). The CDR3 is 15 amino acids. Note on this clone: Its antigen is unidentified.

This was the immunoSEQ v3 assay. Clones were sequenced by immunoSEQ multiplex PCR, and TCRdb holds only the in-frame ones, with some missing. In the table there are some 60,000 clones, 70% to 75% of which are singletons. As for time point: pre-treatment sample, taken before nivolumab and TIL therapy. The material sequenced was blood, taken at baseline. This receptor was taken from a person between 30 and 79 years old with non-small cell lung cancer. V and J are TRBV15 and TRBJ2-5, with 8 bases identical to TRBD1. Here the CDR3 reads CATSRTGTGKETQYF. CDR3 DNA: TGTGCCACCAGCAGAACCGGGACAGGTAAAGAGACCCAGTACTTC.